This T cell receptor (beta chain) was found in a study of T cell responses to AZD1222 COVID-19 vaccine. The study's findings and limits: Possibly, clonal diversity was underestimated; donors were largely white British and included more females.

The CDR3 runs to 15 residues. Deletions cut 3 bases from V and 6 bases from J, with 18 bases between. CDR1 is SGHDT, CDR2 YYEEEE, per germline. Sequenced by immunoSEQ multiplex PCR; TCRdb stores in-frame clones only, minus some. The table lists under 300,000 clones, approximately 93% of them singletons. As to this clone: Its specificity is unknown.

The origin of this receptor is an adult in good health. The V gene is TRBV5-6, the J gene TRBJ1-2, with D maybe TRBD1 (5 bases). Specimen: peripheral blood, collected on day 0 of AZD1222 vaccination. This CDR3 is CASSWTREGRDGYTF. Here the CDR3 DNA reads TGTGCCAGCAGCTGGACCAGGGAGGGCAGGGATGGCTACACCTTC.